This is a list of T cell receptor beta chains from one sample in a study of T-cell memory formation after mild COVID-19. TCRdb fed the 5' RACE reads into MiXCR, producing one record per CDR3 protein. The data show about 260,000 distinct CDR3 sequences, with 8% to 10% seen just once and 22% held by the top ten. The sequencing sample was made of PBMCs or a T cell subset sorted from them (not recorded which). The receptor source for this set is a young man who had mild COVID-19 (a few samples of this study predate the infection). Cell type and time point are not known. The CDR3 runs from the conserved cysteine through the conserved F or W. Fields, in order: V gene, J gene, D gene, CDR3 protein. The D gene is left open where the match is weak.

TRBV7-6,TRBJ2-3,TRBD1,CASRSQGAQGTDTQYF
TRBV7-2,TRBJ2-1,TRBD1,CASSLTGTGNNEQFF
TRBV7-3,TRBJ2-3,TRBD2,CASSFRLAEDRTDTQYF
TRBV6-5,TRBJ1-2,NA,CASSYLGIYGYTF
TRBV4-3,TRBJ2-3,NA,CASSQDAGGAADTQYF
TRBV28,TRBJ2-5,TRBD2,CASSLGTSGGAVETQYF
TRBV6-5,TRBJ1-1,NA,CASSYMGEAFF
TRBV7-2,TRBJ2-3,NA,CASSLAGRDTDTQYF
TRBV20-1,TRBJ2-7,TRBD1,CSAKGTGSSYEQYF
TRBV12-5,TRBJ2-7,NA,CASGRGGPLFEQYF
TRBV7-2,TRBJ2-2,NA,CASIQTLNTGELFF
TRBV12-3/TRBV12-4,TRBJ2-5,NA,CASSALPDRAAAQYF
TRBV7-2,TRBJ1-1,NA,CASSWNRDRTFF
TRBV6-5,TRBJ1-5,TRBD1,CASSWTGSSNQPQHF
TRBV12-3/TRBV12-4,TRBJ2-1,TRBD2,CASSPHRGGAYNEQFF
TRBV2,TRBJ2-2,NA,CASSDGTPGNTGELFF
TRBV18,TRBJ1-4,NA,CASSPRGGDEKLFF